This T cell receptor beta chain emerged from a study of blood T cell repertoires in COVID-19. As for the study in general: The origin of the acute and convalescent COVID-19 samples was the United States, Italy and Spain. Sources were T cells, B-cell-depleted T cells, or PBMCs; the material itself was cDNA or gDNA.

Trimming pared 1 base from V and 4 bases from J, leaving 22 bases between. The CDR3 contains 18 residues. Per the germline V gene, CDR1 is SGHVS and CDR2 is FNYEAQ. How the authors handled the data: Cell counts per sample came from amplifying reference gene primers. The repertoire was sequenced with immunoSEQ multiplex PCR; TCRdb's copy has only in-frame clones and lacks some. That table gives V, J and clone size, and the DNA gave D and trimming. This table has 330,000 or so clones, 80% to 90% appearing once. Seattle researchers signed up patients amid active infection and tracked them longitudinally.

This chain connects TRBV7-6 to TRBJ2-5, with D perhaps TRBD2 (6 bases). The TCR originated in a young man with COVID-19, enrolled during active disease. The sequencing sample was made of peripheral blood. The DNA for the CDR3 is TGTGCCAGCAGCTTAGAACCCCTTAGAGGCCTGGGGGGAGAGACCCAGTACTTC. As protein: CASSLEPLRGLGGETQYF.